This record looks at one T cell receptor beta chain sequence and its context. The antigen remains undetermined. Sequencing was performed with immunoSEQ multiplex PCR; in TCRdb, only in-frame clones are kept and a portion is missing. Among some 2.4 million clones listed, more than 85% were seen once. This sample is drawn from a study of shared clonotypes between healthy human individuals. Trimming removed 3 bases at V and 1 base at J, with 15 bases between. There are 16 residues in the CDR3. Germline assignment: CDR1 LGHNA and CDR2 YNFKEQ. Study-wide points: When naive CD4 clonotypes were compared across a few donors, 4% to 6.5% were shared.

A CD45RA-negative memory subset and a CD45RA+ naive subset were separated from the CD4+ cells. Material: naive CD4+ T cells from PBMCs. Subset indicated: CD45RA+ positively selected. This TCR was sampled from a man aged 18 to 35 in good health. Some clones in this sample may be carry-over from other donors' samples. The chain employs TRBV4-2 and TRBJ1-1; weak D call: TRBD1 (5 bases). CDR3 in amino acids: CASSHPWRGPNTEAFF. The CDR3 nucleotides are TGTGCCAGCAGCCATCCTTGGCGGGGCCCGAACACTGAAGCTTTCTTT.